This T cell receptor (beta chain) was sequenced in a study of Ad26.COV2.S vaccination and SARS-CoV-2 variants. As for the study in general: The Ad26.COV2.S arm of the COV1001 trial was where the donor was placed.

About this clone itself: Antigen specificity is unknown.

V lost 3 bases, J lost 1 base, and 15 bases lay in between. The CDR3 is made up of 16 amino acids. CDR1 SGHVS and CDR2 FNYEAQ come from the germline V gene. Data came from immunoSEQ multiplex PCR; TCRdb stores just in-frame clones and leaves some out. The sample records approximately 360,000 clones, 83% being singletons. Study-level results: Total responses of T cells may have been underestimated by the analyses of TCR breadth and depth. The study found similar non-spike TCR breadth in vaccine and placebo recipients.

Sample treatment: around 19 received Ad26.COV2.S at low or high dose, single or two shots; 5 received placebo; per-sample allocation not given. Sampling was performed 63 days after the first vaccine or placebo injection. This Boston cohort included adults aged 18-55 years. Sequenced here: peripheral blood, sampled in a trial of Ad26.COV2.S vaccine versus placebo. The TCR was taken from a person between 18 and 59 years old who received the Ad26.COV2.S COVID-19 vaccine or a placebo. J is TRBJ2-5 and V is TRBV7-6, with a tentative D call TRBD2 (6 bases). As DNA, the CDR3 is TGTGCCAGCAGCTTGACTCCGGGACTCGCCCAAGAGACCCAGTACTTC. Translating gives CASSLTPGLAQETQYF.